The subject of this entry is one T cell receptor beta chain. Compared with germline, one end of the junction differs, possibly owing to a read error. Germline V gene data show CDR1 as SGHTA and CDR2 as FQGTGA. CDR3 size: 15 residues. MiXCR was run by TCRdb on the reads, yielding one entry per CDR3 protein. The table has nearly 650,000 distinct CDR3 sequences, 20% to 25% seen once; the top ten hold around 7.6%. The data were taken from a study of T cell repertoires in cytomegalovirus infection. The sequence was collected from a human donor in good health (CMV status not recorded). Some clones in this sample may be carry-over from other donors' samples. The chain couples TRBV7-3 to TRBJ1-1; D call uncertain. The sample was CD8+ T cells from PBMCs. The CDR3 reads CANSLILRLNTEAFF. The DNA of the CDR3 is TGTGCCAACAGCTTAATACTACGCCTGAACACTGAAGCTTTCTTT.